The present entry profiles one T cell receptor beta chain with its context. The clone's antigen remains unknown. Compared with germline, one end of the junction differs, possibly owing to a read error. These data belong to a study of T cells in Graves' hyperthyroidism and ophthalmopathy (dated by TCRdb to about 2019). Some background on the complete study: To identify distinguishing TCR V-J signatures, a discovery cohort of 100 or so patients was used, comprising 40 to 45 with Graves' ophthalmopathy and around 57 with stable Graves' hyperthyroidism. Whether ophthalmopathy could be predicted prospectively was tested in an independent validation cohort made up of some 20 hyperthyroidism patients plus 17 patients who later progressed to ophthalmopathy. The paper reports TCR Vbeta CDR3 sequencing of more than 120 peripheral blood samples: fewer than 50 ophthalmopathy, 75 to 80 hyperthyroidism and approximately 17 progressor patients. The roughly 91 discovery patients were randomly divided into training and test sets at a 7:3 ratio. Following sampling, methimazole starting at 30 mg daily was given to hyperthyroidism patients, and high-dose intravenous methylprednisolone was given to ophthalmopathy patients. Thyroid tissue and blood T-cell repertoires from roughly six Graves' hyperthyroidism patients were also compared in the study. What the work shows at the level of the full study, not this receptor alone: Ophthalmopathy was separated from stable hyperthyroidism by a 13 V-J signature model, with around 90% sensitivity and about 81% specificity obtained in cross-validation and 80%/75% obtained in testing. In validation, progression to ophthalmopathy was predicted by the model with 55% to 71% sensitivity and under 85% specificity, a median of approximately 6.5 months before onset. Most expanded thyroid clonotypes (frequency above 0.001) were also detected in blood, suggesting blood repertoires may reflect thyroid immune responses. No statistical method was used to fix the sample size in advance, and group allocation was not hidden from the investigators.

Amplification of TCR beta CDR3 regions was carried out from RNA transcripts. The first round of RT-PCR for the TCR CDR3 was performed with the HTBI primer set and the Qiagen OneStep RT-PCR kit. Libraries were constructed in a second round of multiplex PCR, after which size selection and purification were carried out. The libraries were sequenced on an Illumina HiSeq2000 using paired-end 100 bp reads. The original pipeline was this. SOAPnuke was used to process the raw data, with reads discarded if the reads contained adapters or uncalled bases, had a mean Phred below 15, or lacked an exact constant-primer or identifier match. High-quality paired reads were merged with COPE v1.2.5, and unique nucleotide sequences were defined as clonotypes. Clonotypes were aligned to IMGT TRBV, TRBD and TRBJ reference segments using MiTCR v1.1. The analysis was restricted to V-J combinations with a frequency above 0.0001, which together covered about 99% of the repertoires. The TCS score was defined as the ratio of F50 (clonal expansion) to E x V (chaos), calculated using BLOSUM62-based TCRdist between CDR3 peptides within each V-J. Welch's t-statistics and random forest reduced 500 to 550 V-J features to fewer than 15, which were used in a naive Bayes classifier (R e1071). Thyroid-blood repertoire similarity was quantified with the Morisita-Horn index. The public sequencing data were trimmed at Q25 with fastp and processed into clonotypes with MiXCR by TCRdb, which kept only in-frame beta chains. One record per CDR3 amino acid sequence lists the most common genes and DNA. None of the V and J calls come from the authors' own analysis; TCRdb made them. The table for this sample lists about 500,000 distinct CDR3 sequences; 46% of them were counted only once. About two fifths of the sample is held by the ten biggest clonotypes.

Looking up the germline V gene yields CDR1 SGHTA and CDR2 FQGNSA. The cysteine opens and the phenylalanine closes a CDR3 of 14 amino acids. The CDR3 DNA has 42 bases and is translated from base 1. Any patient with an uncontrolled infection, another autoimmune disease, pregnancy or lactation was excluded. Clinical symptoms, serum thyroxine and TRAb, thyroid ultrasound, and orbital computed tomography formed the basis for the diagnoses. Total RNA was extracted with Trizol reagent, and quality was checked on an Agilent 2100 Bioanalyzer. The chain couples TRBV7-2 to TRBJ1-4; 9 central nucleotides agree with TRBD1. Specimen: peripheral blood or thyroid tissue (not recorded which). The sequence derives from an adult woman with Graves' disease, either hyperthyroidism or ophthalmopathy (not recorded which). CDR3 region: CDSSQRTGVEKLFF. The nucleotides read TGTGACAGCAGCCAGAGGACAGGGGTTGAAAAACTGTTTTTT.